The 20 T cell receptor beta chains reported below all come from one sample, sequenced in a study of T cells in Graves' hyperthyroidism and ophthalmopathy. Amplification yielded TCR beta CDR3 regions, with RNA transcripts as the source. With the HTBI primer set, the TCR CDR3 went through a first round of RT-PCR. TCRdb ran MiXCR on the multiplex PCR reads and lists one entry per CDR3 protein. This sample carries a few hundred thousand distinct CDR3 sequences, over 15% of them seen once, and the ten largest clones take under 55%. Sequenced: blood. The source of these receptors is a woman in her forties or fifties with Graves' hyperthyroidism.

This clonotype turned up a few times. This chain connects TRBV20-1 to TRBJ1-1, with D perhaps TRBD1 (5 bases). The CDR3 is 12 residues long. Per germline, CDR1 DFQATT and CDR2 SNEGSKA (reference sequence). The V end lost 3 bases, the J end lost 3 bases, and 8 bases lay between the germline ends. The CDR3 nucleotides are TGCAGTGCTAGTAGGGGTCACACTGAAGCTTTCTTT. Translating it yields CSASRGHTEAFF.

This clonotype was detected ten times or more. This rearrangement joins TRBV30 to TRBJ1-5; possibly TRBD1 for D (5 bases). Germline assignment: CDR1 GTSNPN and CDR2 SVGIG (reference sequence). The CDR3 consists of 13 residues. Trimming took 4 bases from V and 4 from J, leaving 11 bases between them. The CDR3 here is CAWMPGPNQPQHF. Here the CDR3 DNA reads TGTGCCTGGATGCCAGGGCCTAATCAGCCCCAGCATTTT.

The rearrangement joins TRBV19 to TRBJ1-5; 9 bases align to TRBD1. Trimming at V came to 5 bases and at J to 7 bases, leaving 9 bases not matched to a gene. This CDR3 has 15 residues. CDR1 is LNHDA, CDR2 SQIVND, per germline (reference sequence). Here the CDR3 reads CASSVLRDRDQPQHF. CDR3 bases: TGTGCCAGTAGTGTCCTCCGGGACAGGGACCAGCCCCAGCATTTT.

This clonotype has ten or more counts. In DNA form, the CDR3 reads TGTGCCAGCAGCCCCGGGGGCGGCCTGAACACTGAAGCTTTCTTT. Translated: CASSPGGGLNTEAFF. The gene calls are TRBV3-1 and TRBJ1-1; the D gene is possibly TRBD1 (6 bases). From germline, CDR1 is LGHDT and CDR2 YNNKEL (reference sequence). V gave up 4 bases and J gave up 0 bases, with 12 bases separating them. The length of the CDR3 is 15 residues.

This clonotype was recorded at least ten times. This chain uses TRBV12-3 or TRBV12-4 with TRBJ2-6, with D possibly TRBD2 on 5 matching bases. V was cut by 5 bases and J by 2 bases, with 10 bases left in between. The CDR3 consists of 15 residues. The CDR3 bases are TGTGCCAGCAGTCCGAGGGTTACTGGGGCCAACGTCCTGACTTTC. It encodes CASSPRVTGANVLTF.

This sequence joins TRBV3-1 and TRBJ2-5; D not resolved. The length of the CDR3 is 13 residues. CDR1 and CDR2 (germline): LGHDT, YNNKEL (reference sequence). Trimming took off 3 bases at V and 3 bases at J, with 8 bases between the two ends. Here the CDR3 reads CASSHYRKETQYF. In nucleotides, the CDR3 is TGTGCCAGCAGCCACTACCGAAAAGAGACCCAGTACTTC.

This chain links TRBV5-1 with TRBJ2-3; 11 bases agree with TRBD2. This CDR3 spans 16 amino acids. Per germline, CDR1 SGHRS and CDR2 YFSETQ. The J segment lost 6 bases and the V segment lost 4 bases, leaving 10 bases of the junction unmatched. The CDR3 region has the DNA TGCGCCAGCAGCCTGACTAGCGGGGCTGGGTTGGATACGCAGTATTTT. It specifies CASSLTSGAGLDTQYF.

With respect to this clonotype: Being one base from a much bigger clone, this may be a read error. This likely comes from a read error, as the CDR3 has no conserved phenylalanine or tryptophan at its end. V gene TRBV12-5 combines with J gene TRBJ1-2; no definite D call. V lost 9 bases and J 0 bases, leaving 8 bases between the germline ends. Germline loops: CDR1 LGHNT, CDR2 FRNRAP. CDR3 length: 12 residues. The CDR3 nucleotides read TGTGCTAGCACAGAGACTAACTATGGCTACACCCTC. Amino acid sequence: CASTETNYGYTL.

The V and J genes are TRBV28 and TRBJ1-6, with D unclear. This CDR3 is 13 amino acids long. Per the germline V gene, CDR1 is MDHEN and CDR2 is SYDVKM. Trimming cost V 4 bases and J 8 bases, with 9 bases left between them. The CDR3 DNA is TGTGCCAGCAGTTGGCCACCCTATTCACCCCTCCACTTT. This translates into CASSWPPYSPLHF.

The chain employs TRBV10-3 and TRBJ1-2, with D possibly being TRBD1 (5 bases). V was shortened by 0 bases and J by 2 bases, with 10 bases between the two germline ends. The CDR3 loop spans 15 amino acids. The germline V gene encodes CDR1 ENHRY and CDR2 SYGVKD. The CDR3 DNA is TGTGCCATCAGTGAGTCGCAACAGGAGAACTATGGCTACACCTTC. Translated: CAISESQQENYGYTF.

In this sample, this clonotype turned up many times. This rearrangement joins TRBV12-3 or TRBV12-4 to TRBJ2-1, with D perhaps matching TRBD1 (5 bases). V was shortened by 3 bases and J by 9 bases, with 9 bases between the two germline ends. This CDR3 comprises 12 residues. CDR3 DNA: TGTGCCAGCAGTTTTTCCCAGGGTGAGCAGTTCTTC. Encoded protein: CASSFSQGEQFF.

This clonotype was detected only a few times. The chain joins TRBV5-1 to TRBJ2-2, with 8 bases aligning to TRBD1. V lost 2 bases, J lost 5 bases, and 2 bases stayed unmatched. The CDR3 has 14 residues. Per the germline V gene, CDR1 is SGHRS and CDR2 is YFSETQ. The CDR3: CASSLYRGTGELFF. The DNA of the CDR3 is TGCGCCAGCAGCTTATACAGGGGGACCGGGGAGCTGTTTTTT.

This clonotype was observed many times. V gene TRBV5-4 combines with J gene TRBJ1-1, with D tentatively TRBD1 (5 bases). The V end was cut by 2 bases, the J end by 6 bases, with 8 bases between. Germline-derived CDR1 and CDR2 are SGHNT and YYREEE (reference sequence). The CDR3 runs 12 residues. The CDR3: CASSFGGAEAFF. The CDR3 coding sequence is TGTGCCAGCAGCTTCGGGGGGGCTGAAGCTTTCTTT.

J is TRBJ1-3 and V is TRBV7-9; 8 bases agree with TRBD1. CDR1 SEHNR and CDR2 FQNEAQ come from the germline V gene (reference sequence). The CDR3 is 15 residues long. V gave up 4 bases and J gave up 2 bases; unmatched junction bases: 4. This CDR3 reads CASSSPDRAGNTIYF. The CDR3 DNA follows: TGTGCCAGCAGCTCCCCGGACAGGGCTGGAAACACCATATATTTT.

This clonotype was seen at least ten times. The chain employs TRBV6-1 and TRBJ2-5, with 11 bases fitting TRBD2. From germline, CDR1 is MNHNS and CDR2 SASEGT. CDR3 length equals 15 residues. J lost 5 bases, V lost 8 bases, and 10 bases had no gene match. The CDR3 sequence is CASGFSGRALETQYF. In DNA, the CDR3 is TGTGCCAGCGGGTTTAGCGGGAGGGCGTTGGAGACCCAGTACTTC.

The table lists this clonotype with many counts. The gene calls are TRBV18 and TRBJ1-4, with 8 bases fitting TRBD1. Germline V gives CDR1 KGHSH, CDR2 LQKENI. This CDR3 is built from 15 residues. The V and J ends lost 3 bases and 6 bases, in that order; junction bases with no gene match: 6. The CDR3: CASSPGQGAYEKLFF. CDR3 DNA: TGTGCCAGCTCACCGGGGCAGGGGGCTTATGAAAAACTGTTTTTT.

This clonotype was seen ten or more times. This rearrangement joins TRBV2 to TRBJ2-3; no clear D gene. Germline CDR1 is SNHLY and CDR2 is FYNNEI. The V end lost 6 bases, the J end lost 4 bases, and 14 bases lay between the germline ends. The CDR3 totals 14 residues. The CDR3 here is CASSPPGPADTQYF. CDR3 DNA: TGTGCCAGCAGCCCGCCCGGACCCGCAGATACGCAGTATTTT.

The genes are TRBV5-8 and TRBJ2-7; possibly TRBD1 for D (5 bases). This CDR3 is built from 12 residues. The V gene lost 4 bases and the J gene lost 4 bases, with 9 bases spanning the gap. CDR1 and CDR2 from the germline V gene are SGHTS and YDEGEE. The CDR3 DNA sequence: TGTGCCAGCAGCCCTCAGGGATACGAGCAGTACGTC. Translated, it gives CASSPQGYEQYV.

This clonotype was found once. This chain links TRBV19 with TRBJ1-1; TRBD1 aligns across 11 bases. The V gene end was trimmed by 6 bases and the J gene end by 1 base; junction bases not matched to a gene: 1. The CDR3 consists of 14 residues. The germline gives CDR1 LNHDA, CDR2 SQIVND (reference sequence). The chain's CDR3 is CASRDRGRNTEAFF. Here the CDR3 DNA reads TGTGCCAGTAGGGACAGGGGGCGGAACACTGAAGCTTTCTTT.

This clonotype was detected many times. This chain connects TRBV6-2 or TRBV6-3 to TRBJ2-5; 7 nucleotides agree with TRBD1. This CDR3 region has 13 residues. CDR1 and CDR2 (germline): MNHEY, SVGEGT. V dropped 10 bases and J dropped 4; count of bases not matched to a gene: 9. CDR3 coding DNA: TGTGCCACCCAGGGGGATGACGCAGAGACCCAGTACTTC. It codes for CATQGDDAETQYF.